Listed here are 15 T cell receptor beta chains from one sample, sequenced in a study of blood T cell repertoires in COVID-19. TCRdb's table, derived via immunoSEQ multiplex PCR, lists solely in-frame clones and lacks some. This table has about 200,000 clones, approximately 81% appearing once. Sequencing was done on a sample of peripheral blood. The receptors originated from an elderly woman with acute or convalescent COVID-19.

The chain links TRBV6-5 to TRBJ2-2; D perhaps matches TRBD2 (7 bases). This CDR3 has 15 amino acids. Germline assignment: CDR1 MNHEY and CDR2 SVGAGI. With 7 bases removed from V and 4 bases from J, the gap between germline ends came to 16 bases. CDR3 coding DNA: TGTGCCAGCACGGGGCGGGGGCCGATCACCGGGGAGCTGTTTTTT. Residues: CASTGRGPITGELFF.

The chain joins TRBV19 to TRBJ2-7, with TRBD1 matching 7 bases. The germline V gene has CDR1 LNHDA and CDR2 SQIVND (reference sequence). V shed 5 bases, J shed 2 bases, and the junction held 3 bases outside the gene matches. This CDR3 region has 13 residues. The CDR3 region has the DNA TGTGCCAGTAGTTGGGACAGTACCTACGAGCAGTACTTC. This encodes CASSWDSTYEQYF. The complete variable domain, with remaining parts taken from reference TRBV19 and TRBJ2-7, reads DGGITQSPKYLFRKEGQNVTLSCEQNLNHDAMYWYRQDPGQGLRLIYYSQIVNDFQKGDIAEGYSVSREKKESFPLTVTSAQKNPTAFYLCASSWDSTYEQYFGPGTRLTVT.

The chain is built from TRBV5-1 and TRBJ1-1; no clear D gene. V lost 0 bases and J lost 1, with 7 bases in between. Germline V lookup: CDR1 SGHRS, CDR2 YFSETQ. The CDR3 loop spans 14 amino acids. This CDR3 reads CASSLVPENTEAFF. In DNA form, the CDR3 reads TGCGCCAGCAGCTTGGTGCCAGAGAACACTGAAGCTTTCTTT. Full variable domain (remainder filled in from reference TRBV5-1 and TRBJ1-1): KAGVTQTPRYLIKTRGQQVTLSCSPISGHRSVSWYQQTPGQGLQFLFEYFSETQRNKGNFPGRFSGRQFSNSRSEMNVSTLELGDSALYLCASSLVPENTEAFFGQGTRLTVV.

The V gene is TRBV9, the J gene TRBJ1-4; 7 bases agree with TRBD1. With 0 bases clipped from V and 2 bases from J, the junction kept 4 bases outside the gene matches. Germline V gene data show CDR1 as SGDLS and CDR2 as YYNGEE. This CDR3 comprises 16 residues. The CDR3 DNA is TGTGCCAGCAGCGTAGGGACAGGTAGCACTAATGAAAAACTGTTTTTT. This gives the protein CASSVGTGSTNEKLFF. Full variable domain (rest looked up from reference TRBV9 and TRBJ1-4): DSGVTQTPKHLITATGQRVTLRCSPRSGDLSVYWYQQSLDQGLQFLIQYYNGEERAKGNILERFSAQQFPDLHSELNLSSLELGDSALYFCASSVGTGSTNEKLFFGSGTQLSVL.

This chain joins TRBV6-6 and TRBJ2-7; TRBD2 matches 8 bases. This CDR3 contains 15 residues. Germline trimming cut 6 bases from V and 7 bases from J; bases unmatched to any gene: 14. CDR1 MNHNY and CDR2 SVGAGI come from the germline V gene (reference sequence). CDR3 sequence: CASSGPGGPSEEQYF. In DNA, the CDR3 is TGTGCCAGCAGCGGCCCGGGAGGGCCTTCGGAAGAGCAGTACTTC.

V is TRBV5-6 and J is TRBJ1-5; the D gene is possibly TRBD1 (6 bases). CDR1 and CDR2 from the germline V gene are SGHDT and YYEEEE. This CDR3 is built from 15 residues. V was trimmed by 2 bases and J by 6 bases, leaving 15 bases between them. CDR3 coding DNA: TGTGCCAGCAGCTTTTTTCAGGGGTTCGGTCAGCCCCAGCATTTT. Translating gives CASSFFQGFGQPQHF.

The CDR3 spells CASSSDRRATNEKLFF. The CDR3 DNA is TGTGCCAGCAGTTCGGACAGGAGAGCAACTAATGAAAAACTGTTTTTT. The rearrangement links TRBV27 to TRBJ1-4; 7 nucleotides match TRBD1. The trim removed 4 bases at V and 0 bases at J, leaving 5 bases unmatched. Per germline, CDR1 MNHEY and CDR2 SMNVEV (reference sequence). This CDR3 is 16 amino acids long.

The CDR3 sequence: CASTPRLAGASYNEQFF. In nucleotides, the CDR3 is TGCGCCAGCACCCCCAGACTAGCGGGAGCCTCCTACAATGAGCAGTTCTTC. This chain joins TRBV5-1 and TRBJ2-1; 12 bases match TRBD2. Germline V CDR1 and CDR2: SGHRS, YFSETQ. The CDR3 runs 17 residues. After removal of 6 bases from V and 0 bases from J, the junction contained 7 bases not matched to a gene.

The chain joins TRBV3-1 (or the pseudogene TRBV3-2) to TRBJ2-7; TRBD1 matches at 9 bases. This CDR3 comprises 16 residues. Germline trimming cut 1 base from V and 5 bases from J; bases unmatched to any gene: 9. The germline V gene encodes CDR1 LGHDT and CDR2 YNNKEL (reference sequence). The CDR3 reads CASSQGPGQGWNEQYF. The CDR3 DNA sequence: TGTGCCAGCAGCCAAGGTCCGGGACAGGGTTGGAACGAGCAGTACTTC.

This chain connects TRBV10-3 to TRBJ2-3; D is possibly TRBD1 (6 bases). This CDR3 spans 16 amino acids. With 0 bases removed from V and 0 bases from J, the gap between germline ends came to 10 bases. The germline V gene encodes CDR1 ENHRY and CDR2 SYGVKD. This CDR3 is CAISESGTTSTDTQYF. CDR3 DNA: TGTGCCATCAGTGAGTCCGGGACAACAAGCACAGATACGCAGTATTTT.

This sequence joins TRBV11-2 and TRBJ2-7; TRBD2 matches 12 bases. CDR3 length equals 15 residues. Trimming took 5 bases from V and 2 from J; bases not matched to a gene: 4. Germline V lookup: CDR1 SGHAT, CDR2 FQNNGV. The DNA of the CDR3 is TGTGCCAGCAGCCAAGGACTAGCGGGAACCTACGAGCAGTACTTC. Residues: CASSQGLAGTYEQYF.

This chain connects TRBV6-5 to TRBJ2-7, with D perhaps TRBD1 (6 bases). Trimming stripped 4 bases from V and 1 base from J, with 14 bases between. The CDR3 length is 15 residues. CDR1 is MNHEY and CDR2 is SVGAGI in the germline V gene. Written as DNA, the CDR3 is TGTGCCAGCAGTTTATTAGGGGGAAGGTCCTACGAGCAGTACTTC. Protein sequence: CASSLLGGRSYEQYF.

This clone was seen more than once but under ten times. The V and J genes are TRBV24-1 and TRBJ1-6; D ambiguous. The ends were cut back, 12 bases at V and 5 bases at J, with 13 bases in the middle. Looked up from germline, CDR1 is KGHDR and CDR2 is SFDVKD. The CDR3 runs to 13 residues. The CDR3 loop is CAAQRFNNSPLHF. CDR3 in DNA: TGTGCCGCCCAGCGATTCAATAATTCACCCCTCCACTTT.

The CDR3 region has the DNA TGCAGTGCTAAACGGTTCAGGGAGCTGTTTTTT. This encodes CSAKRFRELFF. The genes are TRBV20-1 and TRBJ2-2, with no clear D. This CDR3 has 11 residues. Germline V gives CDR1 DFQATT, CDR2 SNEGSKA (reference sequence). V gave up 4 bases and J gave up 9 bases, with 9 bases separating them.

The chain couples TRBV19 to TRBJ1-2, with a weak D call TRBD1 (6 bases). This CDR3 is 11 amino acids long. The V end was cut by 9 bases, the J end by 6 bases, with 11 bases between. The germline V gene encodes CDR1 LNHDA and CDR2 SQIVND (reference sequence). CDR3 residues: CASHRDHGYTF. The CDR3 DNA reads as TGTGCCAGCCACAGGGATCATGGCTACACCTTC.